Following are 10 T cell receptor beta chains from one sample sequenced in a study of blood T cell repertoires in COVID-19. The data were produced by immunoSEQ multiplex PCR, yet TCRdb's version contains in-frame clones alone and is incomplete. The sample consists of roughly 110,000 clones, 60% to 85% of them appearing once. Sequenced material: peripheral blood. Receptor source: a man in his 70s with acute or convalescent COVID-19.

CDR3 DNA: TGTGCCAGCAGCTTAATAATGGCCGCTGGCGGACAAGAGACCCAGTACTTC. It is translated as CASSLIMAAGGQETQYF. This chain connects TRBV11-2 to TRBJ2-5; D is ambiguous. Germline CDR1 is SGHAT and CDR2 is FQNNGV. Trimming stripped 2 bases from V and 2 bases from J, with 18 bases between. The CDR3 consists of 17 residues.

This clone was found a few times. V is TRBV5-8 and J is TRBJ1-5, with TRBD1 matching 12 bases. Trimming at V came to 7 bases and at J to 15 bases, leaving 14 bases not matched to a gene. The CDR3 length is 14 residues. The germline V gene has CDR1 SGHTS and CDR2 YDEGEE. The CDR3, as DNA: TGTGCCAGCGGGGACAGGGGGCTCGCTGCCGGTCGGCATTTT. As protein: CASGDRGLAAGRHF. The whole variable domain, remainder taken from reference TRBV5-8 and TRBJ1-5, is EAGVTQSPTHLIKTRGQQATLRCSPISGHTSVYWYQQALGLGLQFLLWYDEGEERNRGNFPPRFSGRQFPNYSSELNVNALELEDSALYLCASGDRGLAAGRHFGDGTRLSIL.

The gene calls are TRBV7-9 and TRBJ1-5; 7 bases are a match to TRBD1. J lost 4 bases, V lost 5 bases, and 2 bases had no gene match. Per the germline V gene, CDR1 is SEHNR and CDR2 is FQNEAQ (reference sequence). CDR3 length equals 13 residues. The CDR3 here is CASSPTGNQPQHF. The CDR3 DNA reads as TGTGCCAGCAGCCCGACAGGGAATCAGCCCCAGCATTTT.

This clone occurred once. The chain carries TRBV19 and TRBJ2-1; TRBD1 agrees at 9 bases. The CDR3 loop spans 14 amino acids. V shed 3 bases and J 8 bases; nucleotides not matched to a gene: 5. Per the germline V gene, CDR1 is LNHDA and CDR2 is SQIVND (reference sequence). CDR3 in amino acids: CASSMGQGKDEQFF. In DNA form, the CDR3 reads TGTGCCAGTAGTATGGGACAGGGTAAGGATGAGCAGTTCTTC. The full variable domain, completed using reference TRBV19 and TRBJ2-1, is DGGITQSPKYLFRKEGQNVTLSCEQNLNHDAMYWYRQDPGQGLRLIYYSQIVNDFQKGDIAEGYSVSREKKESFPLTVTSAQKNPTAFYLCASSMGQGKDEQFFGPGTRLTVL.

The chain couples TRBV29-1 to TRBJ2-2; D possibly corresponds to TRBD1 (6 bases). Germline CDR1 and CDR2: SQVTM and ANQGSEA. V was trimmed by 5 bases and J by 1 base, leaving 11 bases between them. The CDR3 has 14 amino acids. The CDR3 region has the DNA TGCAGCGTTAGACCGGACAGGAACACCGGGGAGCTGTTTTTT. As protein: CSVRPDRNTGELFF.

The CDR3 DNA sequence: TGTGCCAGCTCGCCGGTAGCGGTGGAAAAACTGTTTTTT. Encoded protein: CASSPVAVEKLFF. V gene TRBV18 combines with J gene TRBJ1-4, with no clear D. V lost 6 bases and J lost 8, with 13 bases in between. The length of the CDR3 is 13 residues. The germline CDR1 and CDR2 sequences are KGHSH and LQKENI.

Worth noting for this clone: The same CDR3 arises from other DNA sequences in this sample as well. The gene calls are TRBV7-2 and TRBJ2-1, with a possible D match to TRBD2 (7 bases). Per germline, CDR1 SGHTA and CDR2 FQGNSA. V dropped 1 base and J dropped 8 bases, with 12 bases sitting between them. This CDR3 spans 14 amino acids. CDR3 in DNA: TGTGCCAGCAGCTTAGGGGGGGGCCGCGATGAGCAGTTCTTC. Its protein product is CASSLGGGRDEQFF.

V gene TRBV5-6 combines with J gene TRBJ1-1; perhaps TRBD1 as D (6 bases). CDR1 and CDR2 (germline): SGHDT, YYEEEE. Trimming removed 3 bases at V and 6 bases at J, with 12 bases between. The CDR3 has 13 amino acids. As DNA, the CDR3 is TGTGCCAGCAGCTCGCGTCCAGGGGCTGAAGCTTTCTTT. As protein: CASSSRPGAEAFF. Drawing the rest from reference TRBV5-6 and TRBJ1-1, the complete variable domain is DAGVTQSPTHLIKTRGQQVTLRCSPKSGHDTVSWYQQALGQGPQFIFQYYEEEERQRGNFPDRFSGHQFPNYSSELNVNALLLGDSALYLCASSSRPGAEAFFGQGTRLTVV.

The chain joins TRBV6-1 to TRBJ1-4; D gene uncertain. V was trimmed by 0 bases and J by 5 bases, leaving 10 bases between them. Per the germline V gene, CDR1 is MNHNS and CDR2 is SASEGT. The CDR3 is 15 residues long. Here the CDR3 DNA reads TGTGCCAGCAGTGAAGCTTTGGGGAGGAATGAAAAACTGTTTTTT. Protein product: CASSEALGRNEKLFF.

The chain combines TRBV3-1 (or the pseudogene TRBV3-2) with TRBJ1-5; D unresolved. The germline V gene has CDR1 LGHDT and CDR2 YNNKEL (reference sequence). The V end was cut by 3 bases, the J end by 5 bases, with 5 bases between. The CDR3 contains 12 residues. CDR3 in amino acids: CASSHNHQPQHF. Written as DNA, the CDR3 is TGTGCCAGCAGCCACAATCATCAGCCCCAGCATTTT.